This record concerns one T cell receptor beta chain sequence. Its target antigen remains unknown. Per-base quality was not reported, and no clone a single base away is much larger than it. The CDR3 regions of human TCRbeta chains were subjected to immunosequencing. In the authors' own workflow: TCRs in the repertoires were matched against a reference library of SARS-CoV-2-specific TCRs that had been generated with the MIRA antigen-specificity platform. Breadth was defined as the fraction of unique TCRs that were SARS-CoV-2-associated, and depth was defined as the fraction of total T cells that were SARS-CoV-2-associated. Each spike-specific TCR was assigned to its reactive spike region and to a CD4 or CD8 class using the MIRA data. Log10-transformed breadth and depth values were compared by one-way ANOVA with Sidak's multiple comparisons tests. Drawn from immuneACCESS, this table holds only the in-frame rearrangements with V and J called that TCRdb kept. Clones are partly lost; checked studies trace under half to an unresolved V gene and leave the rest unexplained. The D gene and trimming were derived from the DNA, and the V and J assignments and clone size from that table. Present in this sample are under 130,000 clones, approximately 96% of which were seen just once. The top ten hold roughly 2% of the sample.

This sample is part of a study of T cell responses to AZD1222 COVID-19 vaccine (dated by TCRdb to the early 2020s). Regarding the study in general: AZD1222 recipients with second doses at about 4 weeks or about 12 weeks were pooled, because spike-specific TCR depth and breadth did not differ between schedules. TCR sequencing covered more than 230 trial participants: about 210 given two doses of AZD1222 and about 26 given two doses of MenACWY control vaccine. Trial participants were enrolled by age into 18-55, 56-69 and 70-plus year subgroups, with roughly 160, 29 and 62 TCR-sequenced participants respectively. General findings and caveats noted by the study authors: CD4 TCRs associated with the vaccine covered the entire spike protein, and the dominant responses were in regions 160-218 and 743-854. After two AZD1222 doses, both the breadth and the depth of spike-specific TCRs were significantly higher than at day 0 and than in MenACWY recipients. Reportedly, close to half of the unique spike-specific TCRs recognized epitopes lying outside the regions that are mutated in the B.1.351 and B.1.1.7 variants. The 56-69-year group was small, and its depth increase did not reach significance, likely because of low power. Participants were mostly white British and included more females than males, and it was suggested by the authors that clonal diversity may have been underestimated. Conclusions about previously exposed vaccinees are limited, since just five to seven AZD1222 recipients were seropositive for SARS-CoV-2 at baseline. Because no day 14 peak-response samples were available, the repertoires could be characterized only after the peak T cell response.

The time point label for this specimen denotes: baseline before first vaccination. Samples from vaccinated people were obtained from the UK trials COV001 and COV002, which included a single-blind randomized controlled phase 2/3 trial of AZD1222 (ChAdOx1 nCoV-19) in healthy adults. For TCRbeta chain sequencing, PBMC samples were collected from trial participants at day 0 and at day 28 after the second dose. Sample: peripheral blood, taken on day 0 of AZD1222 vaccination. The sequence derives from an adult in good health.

The nucleotides are TGTGCCAGCAGCTTAGGCGGACTAGCGGCCTCCTACGAGCAGTACTTC. Its translation is CASSLGGLAASYEQYF. The chain is assembled from TRBV7-2 and TRBJ2-7; TRBD2 agrees with 10 junctional bases. Trimming accounts for 1 base at V and 0 bases at J, while the number of junction bases matched to no gene is 3. Measured from the cysteine to the phenylalanine, the CDR3 is 16 residues long. The sequence is cut down to CDR3 DNA, 48 bases in frame from base 1. CDR1 and CDR2 are drawn from the germline V gene: SGHTA, FQGNSA.